The 12 T cell receptor beta chains in this list originate from one sample, sequenced in a study of T-cell reconstitution after alpha-beta-depleted transplantation in children. Library preparation (for TCRbeta) was performed with unique molecular identifiers. Using its own MiXCR run on the PCR reads, TCRdb lists one record per CDR3 protein. This sample yields 500,000 to 750,000 distinct CDR3 sequences, of which 25% to 30% are seen a single time; about 35% belongs to the top ten. The sequencing here drew on PBMCs, taken before TCRalphabeta/CD19-depleted stem cell transplant. These receptors were collected from a boy in the first two years of life with Wiskott-Aldrich syndrome, due to receive a stem cell transplant.

This chain uses TRBV5-4 with TRBJ2-3; 7 bases agree with TRBD2. The CDR3 has 14 residues. The junction had 6 bases not matched to a gene; V was cut back by 4 bases and J by 4 bases. Germline lookup yields CDR1 SGHNT and CDR2 YYREEE (reference sequence). This CDR3 is CASSPTSAPDTQYF. CDR3 coding DNA: TGTGCCAGCAGCCCTACTAGCGCCCCAGATACGCAGTATTTT.

In its sample, this clonotype was seen a few times. The gene calls are TRBV20-1 and TRBJ1-5; D ambiguous. Germline CDR1 and CDR2: DFQATT and SNEGSKA (reference sequence). The CDR3 contains 14 residues. Trimming removed 5 bases at V and 1 base at J, with 12 bases between. Here the CDR3 DNA reads TGCAGTGCTTACCGACCCGGGAGCAATCAGCCCCAGCATTTT. It encodes CSAYRPGSNQPQHF.

This clonotype was seen a few times. The chain links TRBV5-1 to TRBJ2-7; no clear D. V was clipped by 4 bases and J by 2 bases, with 10 bases between them. The germline V gene has CDR1 SGHRS and CDR2 YFSETQ. CDR3 length equals 13 residues. The CDR3 bases are TGCGCCAGCAGCCATGACGGAACCTACGAGCAGTACTTC. This codes for CASSHDGTYEQYF.

The chain recombines TRBV20-1 with TRBJ2-1; 14 bases map to TRBD2. This CDR3 has 17 amino acids. Germline V gene sequence: CDR1 DFQATT, CDR2 SNEGSKA (reference sequence). The V segment lost 6 bases and the J segment 1 base; nucleotides outside the gene matches: 8. The CDR3: CSAPGTSGSHSYNEQFF. CDR3 sequence (DNA): TGCAGTGCCCCCGGGACTAGCGGGAGCCATTCCTACAATGAGCAGTTCTTC.

V and J are TRBV7-6 and TRBJ2-1; D may be TRBD1 (5 bases). Trimming took 1 base from V and 12 from J, leaving 28 bases between them. CDR3 length equals 18 residues. CDR1 and CDR2 (germline): SGHVS, FNYEAQ. CDR3 in amino acids: CASSLGEQELIHLQRQFF. Written as DNA, the CDR3 is TGTGCCAGCAGCTTAGGGGAACAGGAGCTCATTCATCTACAAAGGCAGTTCTTC.

The J gene is TRBJ2-7, the V gene TRBV18; no clear D. CDR3 length: 14 residues. Trimming removed 2 bases at V and 0 bases at J, with 8 bases between. CDR1 and CDR2 (germline): KGHSH, LQKENI. This CDR3 reads CASSPGYLSYEQYF. The CDR3 bases are TGTGCCAGCTCACCAGGGTACCTCTCCTACGAGCAGTACTTC.

The genes are TRBV5-1 and TRBJ2-7, with 8 bases that match TRBD1. Germline V CDR1 and CDR2: SGHRS, YFSETQ. Germline trimming cut 0 bases from V and 1 base from J; bases unmatched to any gene: 6. The CDR3 consists of 16 residues. CDR3 DNA: TGCGCCAGCAGCTTGGGACCGGGACAGGCTTCCTACGAGCAGTACTTC. Protein product: CASSLGPGQASYEQYF. Using reference TRBV5-1 and TRBJ2-7 for the parts outside the CDR3, the full variable domain is KAGVTQTPRYLIKTRGQQVTLSCSPISGHRSVSWYQQTPGQGLQFLFEYFSETQRNKGNFPGRFSGRQFSNSRSEMNVSTLELGDSALYLCASSLGPGQASYEQYFGPGTRLTVT.

The genes are TRBV15 and TRBJ2-1; TRBD1 matches at 12 bases. CDR1 is LNHNV and CDR2 is YYDKDF in the germline V gene (reference sequence). V lost 0 bases and J lost 7; bases outside the gene matches: 7. There are 17 residues in the CDR3. The CDR3 region has the DNA TGTGCCACCAGCAGAGATCTGGGACAGGGGGCAAGGAATGAGCAGTTCTTC. Translating it yields CATSRDLGQGARNEQFF. The full variable domain, in which reference TRBV15 and TRBJ2-1 provide the parts outside the CDR3, is DAMVIQNPRYQVTQFGKPVTLSCSQTLNHNVMYWYQQKSSQAPKLLFHYYDKDFNNEADTPDNFQSRRPNTSFCFLDIRSPGLGDTAMYLCATSRDLGQGARNEQFFGPGTRLTVL.

This clonotype was seen only a few times. This chain connects TRBV30 to TRBJ1-5; the D gene is possibly TRBD1 (5 bases). Trimming removed 5 bases from V and 3 bases from J, with 14 bases in between. CDR3 length: 14 residues. The germline gives CDR1 GTSNPN, CDR2 SVGIG (reference sequence). The CDR3: CAWDRDSTNQPQHF. DNA for the CDR3: TGTGCCTGGGACCGCGACAGTACCAATCAGCCCCAGCATTTT.

This clonotype was recorded at least ten times. This chain connects TRBV27 to TRBJ2-7; D is possibly TRBD1 (6 bases). V lost 3 bases to trimming and J lost 1 base, with 13 bases between them. The CDR3 is made up of 15 amino acids. Per germline, CDR1 MNHEY and CDR2 SMNVEV (reference sequence). The CDR3 nucleotides are TGTGCCAGCAGTTTTCGGACAGAACAATCCTACGAGCAGTACTTC. Translation: CASSFRTEQSYEQYF.

This CDR3 is CASSPGLAGGIGSQETQYF. The DNA of the CDR3 is TGCGCCAGCAGCCCGGGACTAGCGGGAGGGATAGGCAGCCAAGAGACCCAGTACTTC. The V gene is TRBV5-1, the J gene TRBJ2-5; TRBD2 agrees at 16 bases. Germline CDR1 and CDR2: SGHRS and YFSETQ. J gave up 1 base and V 4 bases, and 10 bases lay outside the gene matches. This CDR3 is 19 amino acids long.

This clonotype showed up just a few times. The chain uses TRBV21-1 and TRBJ1-1. TRBV21-1 has pseudogene status. This CDR3 is built from 16 residues. This CDR3 reads CASRGTPPLGGTEAFF. As DNA, the CDR3 is TGTGCCAGCAGAGGGACCCCCCCGCTGGGCGGCACTGAAGCTTTCTTT.